Below, 28 T cell receptor beta chains from the same sample are listed, as sequenced in a study of blood T cell repertoires in COVID-19 (dated by TCRdb to about 2020). The method behind the library was the immunoSEQ multiplex PCR assay. The table comes from immuneACCESS by way of TCRdb, which keeps in-frame sequences with V and J called. Part of the clones is missing from these tables; in studies checked, under half for an unresolved V gene and the rest for unknown reasons. The sample data list approximately 190,000 clones, and 84% of these were observed just once. 3% to 3.5% of the sample comes from the top ten. Sequenced input: PBMCs or T cells enriched from blood (not recorded which). These receptors all stem from a woman aged 30 to 39 who had been exposed to COVID-19.

The V and J genes are TRBV21-1 and TRBJ1-1. TRBV21-1 is recorded as a pseudogene. This CDR3 contains 15 residues. CDR3 loop: CASSKRSQRNTEAFF. Here the CDR3 DNA reads TGTGCCAGCAGTAAGAGGAGCCAGCGGAACACTGAAGCTTTCTTT.

This rearrangement joins TRBV7-9 to TRBJ1-2; 7 bases map to TRBD1. From germline, CDR1 is SEHNR and CDR2 FQNEAQ (reference sequence). The CDR3 length is 11 residues. Trimming cost V 9 bases and J 7 bases; bases outside gene matches: 5. Here the CDR3 DNA reads TGTGCCAGTGAGTCAGGGGGTGGCTACACCTTC. As protein: CASESGGGYTF.

The chain has TRBV19 and TRBJ1-6, with 8 bases lining up with TRBD1. V was pared by 4 bases and J by 4 bases, with 6 bases of the junction left unmatched. CDR3 length equals 16 residues. Germline V gives CDR1 LNHDA, CDR2 SQIVND (reference sequence). CDR3 loop: CASSKQTGVYNSPLHF. The CDR3 DNA follows: TGTGCCAGTAGTAAGCAGACAGGGGTGTATAATTCACCCCTCCACTTT.

The chain joins TRBV3-1 (or the pseudogene TRBV3-2) to TRBJ1-2; 10 nucleotides align to TRBD1. Trimming removed 1 base from V and 0 bases from J; junction bases left unmatched: 2. Per the germline V gene, CDR1 is LGHDT and CDR2 is YNNKEL (reference sequence). This CDR3 region has 16 residues. The chain's CDR3 is CASSQAGTGANYGYTF. CDR3 DNA sequence: TGTGCCAGCAGCCAAGCAGGGACAGGGGCTAACTATGGCTACACCTTC.

This clone was recorded only once. The V and J genes are TRBV10-2 and TRBJ2-7; unclear D gene. V was shortened by 3 bases and J by 9 bases, with 12 bases between the two germline ends. Germline loops: CDR1 WSHSY, CDR2 SAAADI. This CDR3 is built from 12 residues. CDR3 coding DNA: TGCGCCAGCAGTGAAAGCAAATCGGGGCAGTACTTC. Protein product: CASSESKSGQYF.

J is TRBJ2-7 and V is TRBV29-1, with D possibly TRBD2 on 7 matching bases. Per germline, CDR1 SQVTM and CDR2 ANQGSEA. V lost 3 bases and J 5 bases, leaving 14 bases between the germline ends. The CDR3 has 13 residues. CDR3 loop: CSVDGGLMDEQYF. The CDR3 nucleotides are TGCAGCGTTGACGGGGGGCTAATGGACGAGCAGTACTTC.

The chain joins TRBV19 to TRBJ1-1, with 10 positions matching TRBD1. This CDR3 region has 14 residues. The V and J ends lost 4 bases and 1 base, in that order; junction bases with no gene match: 0. In germline, CDR1 is LNHDA, CDR2 SQIVND (reference sequence). The CDR3 region has the DNA TGTGCCAGTAGTAGGGACAGGGGGAACACTGAAGCTTTCTTT. This codes for CASSRDRGNTEAFF.

The chain carries TRBV4-3 and TRBJ1-2; 8 bases are a match to TRBD1. The CDR3 runs 15 residues. Germline V gives CDR1 LGHNA, CDR2 YSLEER. Trimming removed 0 bases from V and 4 bases from J; junction bases left unmatched: 4. The CDR3 is CASSQDRGQGYGYTF. CDR3 nucleotides: TGCGCCAGCAGCCAAGATCGCGGACAGGGCTATGGCTACACCTTC.

The rearrangement links TRBV11-1 to TRBJ2-2, with D perhaps TRBD1 (5 bases). Germline V gene sequence: CDR1 SGHAT, CDR2 FQDESV (reference sequence). The CDR3 is 15 amino acids. Trimming removed 5 bases from V and 1 base from J, with 11 bases in between. CDR3 region: CASSPRALNTGELFF. CDR3 DNA sequence: TGTGCCAGCAGCCCCAGGGCTCTGAACACCGGGGAGCTGTTTTTT. Drawing the rest from reference TRBV11-1 and TRBJ2-2, the complete variable domain is EAEVAQSPRYKITEKSQAVAFWCDPISGHATLYWYRQILGQGPELLVQFQDESVVDDSQLPKDRFSAERLKGVDSTLKIQPAELGDSAMYLCASSPRALNTGELFFGEGSRLTVL.

A single count supports this clone. J is TRBJ2-7 and V is TRBV4-1, with D hard to call. Trimming removed 1 base at V and 1 base at J, with 8 bases between. This CDR3 spans 14 amino acids. The germline gives CDR1 MGHRA, CDR2 YSYEKL. In DNA, the CDR3 is TGCGCCAGCAGCCAAGTGGGCAGATCCTACGAGCAGTACTTC. Residues: CASSQVGRSYEQYF.

The chain recombines TRBV5-1 with TRBJ2-3; D gene ambiguous. This CDR3 comprises 14 residues. The germline V and J ends were trimmed by 0 bases and 0 bases, with 5 bases remaining between them. CDR1 and CDR2 (germline): SGHRS, YFSETQ. DNA of the CDR3: TGCGCCAGCAGCTTGGCCGTGAGCACAGATACGCAGTATTTT. Encoded protein: CASSLAVSTDTQYF.

V is TRBV2 and J is TRBJ1-1; weak D call: TRBD1 (6 bases). With 5 bases removed from V and 5 bases from J, the gap between germline ends came to 15 bases. CDR1 SNHLY and CDR2 FYNNEI come from the germline V gene. This CDR3 is 14 amino acids long. The CDR3 protein is CASSSRGARTEAFF. The CDR3 DNA reads as TGTGCCAGCAGTTCACGGGGGGCGCGGACTGAAGCTTTCTTT. Together with reference TRBV2 and TRBJ1-1, the CDR3 gives the full variable domain: EPEVTQTPSHQVTQMGQEVILRCVPISNHLYFYWYRQILGQKVEFLVSFYNNEISEKSEIFDDQFSVERPDGSNFTLKIRSTKLEDSAMYFCASSSRGARTEAFFGQGTRLTVV.

The chain is built from TRBV27 and TRBJ2-1, with 11 positions matching TRBD2. This CDR3 has 17 residues. Trimming removed 0 bases from V and 9 bases from J; junction bases left unmatched: 10. Germline V gene sequence: CDR1 MNHEY, CDR2 SMNVEV (reference sequence). The CDR3 loop reads CASSLSMVAGGLFEQFF. CDR3 coding DNA: TGTGCCAGCAGTTTATCGATGGTAGCGGGGGGGCTATTTGAGCAGTTCTTC.

The chain links TRBV2 to TRBJ1-2, with D perhaps TRBD1 (6 bases). Germline V gene lookup returns CDR1 SNHLY and CDR2 FYNNEI. CDR3 length: 14 residues. Trimming pared 6 bases from V and 6 bases from J, leaving 17 bases between. CDR3 coding DNA: TGTGCCAGCAGGGGGGGGACATTCGAAGATGGCTACACCTTC. This sequence encodes CASRGGTFEDGYTF.

The chain joins TRBV6-1 to TRBJ2-1; D uncertain. The germline CDR1 and CDR2 sequences are MNHNS and SASEGT. The CDR3 spans 15 residues. V lost 2 bases and J 6 bases, leaving 14 bases between the germline ends. CDR3 bases: TGTGCCAGCAGTGAACCGCCCCGCGGTTCCAATGAGCAGTTCTTC. It codes for CASSEPPRGSNEQFF.

This chain links TRBV7-2 with TRBJ1-5; unclear D gene. The V gene's germline CDR1 is SGHTA and CDR2 FQGNSA. Trimming removed 3 bases at V and 6 bases at J, with 18 bases between. The CDR3 totals 16 residues. CDR3 sequence reads: CASSLNGGLVGQPQHF. The CDR3 DNA reads TGTGCCAGCAGCTTGAATGGAGGGTTGGTTGGTCAGCCCCAGCATTTT.

Written as DNA, the CDR3 is TGTGCCAGCAGGGCGGCCGGCTCAGGGTCTAATGAAAAACTGTTTTTT. The encoded protein is CASRAAGSGSNEKLFF. This chain connects TRBV5-6 to TRBJ1-4, with D possibly matching TRBD1 (5 bases). Germline CDR1 is SGHDT and CDR2 is YYEEEE. Trimming shortened V by 5 bases and J by 3 bases, and 17 bases separated the two germline ends. CDR3 size: 16 residues.

The chain carries TRBV7-2 and TRBJ1-5; D is unclear. This CDR3 is 12 amino acids long. V was trimmed by 0 bases and J by 11 bases, leaving 8 bases between them. Germline CDR1 is SGHTA and CDR2 is FQGNSA. CDR3 bases: TGTGCCAGCAGCTTAGCCTCCGGGACCCAGCATTTT. Translation: CASSLASGTQHF.

Only a few counts were recorded for this clone. The chain joins TRBV7-9 to TRBJ2-1; 9 bases line up with TRBD1. With 5 bases clipped from V and 3 bases from J, the junction kept 8 bases outside the gene matches. The germline V gene has CDR1 SEHNR and CDR2 FQNEAQ (reference sequence). The CDR3 has 16 amino acids. The DNA for the CDR3 is TGTGCCAGCAGCCAACTTTACAGGGGGCTCTACAATGAGCAGTTCTTC. This translates into CASSQLYRGLYNEQFF.

Only a few counts were recorded for this clone. The V gene is TRBV3-1 (or the pseudogene TRBV3-2), the J gene TRBJ2-1; 11 bases map to TRBD2. J lost 3 bases, V lost 1 base, and 8 bases had no gene match. The CDR3 length is 18 residues. Germline-derived CDR1 and CDR2 are LGHDT and YNNKEL (reference sequence). CDR3 residues: CASSQGPAGTSGYNEQFF. CDR3 nucleotides: TGTGCCAGCAGCCAAGGTCCTGCCGGGACTAGCGGCTACAATGAGCAGTTCTTC.

CDR3 bases: TGTGCCAGCAGTTTTGGTGCAACATACAATGAGCAGTTCTTC. Its translation is CASSFGATYNEQFF. The V gene is TRBV27, the J gene TRBJ2-1; D not resolved. The CDR3 length is 14 residues. Between the trimmed V and J ends, which lost 3 bases and 4 bases, there was a span of 10 bases. Germline V CDR1 and CDR2: MNHEY, SMNVEV (reference sequence).

This clone was observed once. The rearrangement links TRBV5-1 to TRBJ1-1; D is ambiguous. CDR3 size: 15 residues. CDR1 SGHRS and CDR2 YFSETQ come from the germline V gene. V shed 10 bases and J shed 5 bases, with 24 bases lying between them. The CDR3 DNA sequence: TGCGCCCCCCCACCCGTGGGTTCCAGAGGGACTGAAGCTTTCTTT. Protein: CAPPPVGSRGTEAFF. Drawing the rest from reference TRBV5-1 and TRBJ1-1, the complete variable domain is KAGVTQTPRYLIKTRGQQVTLSCSPISGHRSVSWYQQTPGQGLQFLFEYFSETQRNKGNFPGRFSGRQFSNSRSEMNVSTLELGDSALYLCAPPPVGSRGTEAFFGQGTRLTVV.

This chain uses TRBV9 with TRBJ1-2, with D possibly being TRBD1 (5 bases). Trimming removed 4 bases from V and 8 bases from J, with 12 bases in between. Per the germline V gene, CDR1 is SGDLS and CDR2 is YYNGEE. This CDR3 spans 12 amino acids. Here the CDR3 DNA reads TGTGCCAGCAGCCCCCCGGGGGGAGGCTACACCTTC. It is translated as CASSPPGGGYTF.

J is TRBJ1-6 and V is TRBV18; D ambiguous. Germline V gene lookup returns CDR1 KGHSH and CDR2 LQKENI. The CDR3 length is 16 residues. The germline V and J ends were trimmed by 4 bases and 10 bases, with 20 bases remaining between them. The CDR3, as DNA: TGTGCCAGCTCACTCGACCCGCGGGTACTATTGTCACCCCTCCACTTT. Amino acid sequence: CASSLDPRVLLSPLHF.

The CDR3: CASSLALGGITGYTF. The CDR3 coding sequence is TGTGCCAGCAGCTTAGCCCTCGGAGGGATCACTGGCTACACCTTC. V usage is TRBV7-2 and J usage is TRBJ1-2, with no clear D. The CDR3 runs 15 residues. The V end was cut by 0 bases, the J end by 7 bases, with 15 bases between. Looked up from germline, CDR1 is SGHTA and CDR2 is FQGNSA.

This chain uses TRBV4-1 with TRBJ1-5; D not resolved. V dropped 4 bases and J dropped 0 bases, with 7 bases sitting between them. The CDR3 loop spans 14 amino acids. CDR1 is MGHRA, CDR2 YSYEKL, per germline. The CDR3 sequence: CASSPDYSNQPQHF. In DNA form, the CDR3 reads TGCGCCAGCAGCCCCGACTATAGCAATCAGCCCCAGCATTTT.

This chain uses TRBV3-1 (or the pseudogene TRBV3-2) with TRBJ2-7; 9 bases are a match to TRBD2. The CDR3 extends over 16 amino acids. Germline CDR1 and CDR2: LGHDT and YNNKEL (reference sequence). With V trimmed by 0 bases and J by 7 bases, 10 bases remained unmatched. CDR3 protein: CASSQESASGEGEQYF. The CDR3, as DNA: TGTGCCAGCAGCCAAGAATCGGCTAGCGGGGAGGGAGAGCAGTACTTC.

The chain is built from TRBV25-1 and TRBJ1-3, with 9 bases fitting TRBD1. The J segment lost 7 bases and the V segment lost 4 bases, leaving 5 bases of the junction unmatched. The CDR3 covers 14 residues. Per the germline V gene, CDR1 is MGHDK and CDR2 is SYGVNS. The CDR3 region is CASSAHRGRNTIYF. The CDR3 DNA reads as TGTGCCAGCAGTGCCCACAGGGGGCGGAACACCATATATTTT.